These 27 T cell receptor beta chains were sequenced from one sample in a study of T-cell reconstitution after alpha-beta-depleted transplantation in children. Preparation of the TCRbeta library was carried out with unique molecular identifiers. TCRdb analysed the PCR reads with MiXCR anew, one entry per CDR3 protein. This sample has 700,000 to 950,000 distinct CDR3 sequences, with 15% to 20% found just once. The sequencing used PBMCs, mostly from graft donor cells, collected 360 days after TCRalphabeta/CD19-depleted stem cell transplant. All receptors derive from a male patient younger than 18 who had a stem cell transplant for acute lymphoblastic leukemia, so the T cells may come from the graft donor.

Only a few counts were recorded for this clonotype. The genes are TRBV5-1 and TRBJ2-7, with 7 positions matching TRBD1. The germline CDR1 and CDR2 sequences are SGHRS and YFSETQ. The CDR3 runs 17 residues. J gave up 2 bases and V 0 bases, and 11 bases lay outside the gene matches. This CDR3 is CASSLARFSGTAYEQYF. CDR3 coding DNA: TGCGCCAGCAGCTTGGCCAGGTTCTCCGGGACAGCCTACGAGCAGTACTTC.

This clonotype came up many times. This sequence joins TRBV4-1 and TRBJ2-2; 8 bases fit TRBD2. This CDR3 region has 15 residues. CDR1 is MGHRA and CDR2 is YSYEKL in the germline V gene. The V segment lost 4 bases and the J segment 3 bases; nucleotides outside the gene matches: 4. The CDR3 reads CASSPGLVDTGELFF. The CDR3, as DNA: TGCGCCAGCAGCCCGGGACTAGTCGACACCGGGGAGCTGTTTTTT.

This chain links TRBV25-1 with TRBJ2-7, with a tentative D call TRBD2 (5 bases). The germline V gene has CDR1 MGHDK and CDR2 SYGVNS. The CDR3 sequence is 11 residues long. Between the trimmed V and J ends, which lost 6 bases and 4 bases, there was a span of 7 bases. CDR3 coding DNA: TGTGCCAGCAGGAGGGAGTACGAGCAGTACTTC. This sequence encodes CASRREYEQYF.

In regard to this clonotype: This may arise from a read error, as a much more abundant clone is one base away. This chain uses TRBV20-1 with TRBJ1-5, with 7 positions matching TRBD1. This CDR3 has 16 residues. Germline V lookup: CDR1 DFQATT, CDR2 SNEGSKA (reference sequence). This CDR3 is CSARDHERTGNQPQLF. CDR3 in DNA: TGCAGTGCTAGAGATCATGAAAGGACAGGCAATCAGCCCCAGCTTTTT.

This clonotype was recorded many times. The chain carries TRBV7-2 and TRBJ2-2, with 11 bases that match TRBD2. CDR1 and CDR2 (germline): SGHTA, FQGNSA. V shed 5 bases and J 5 bases; nucleotides not matched to a gene: 1. CDR3 length equals 14 residues. The CDR3 loop reads CASSRLAGTGELFF. CDR3 sequence (DNA): TGTGCCAGCAGCCGACTAGCGGGAACCGGGGAGCTGTTTTTT.

This sequence joins TRBV18 and TRBJ2-7; D gene ambiguous. The germline V and J ends were trimmed by 3 bases and 5 bases, with 11 bases remaining between them. Germline CDR1 is KGHSH and CDR2 is LQKENI. The CDR3 contains 13 residues. The DNA for the CDR3 is TGTGCCAGCTCACCTTTTACAGAGGACGAGCAGTACTTC. Its translation is CASSPFTEDEQYF. Full variable domain (outside the CDR3, taken from reference TRBV18 and TRBJ2-7): NAGVMQNPRHLVRRRGQEARLRCSPMKGHSHVYWYRQLPEEGLKFMVYLQKENIIDESGMPKERFSAEFPKEGPSILRIQQVVRGDSAAYFCASSPFTEDEQYFGPGTRLTVT.

This clonotype was observed a few times. The rearrangement joins TRBV12-3 or TRBV12-4 to TRBJ2-1; 8 bases are shared with TRBD2. The junction had 8 bases not matched to a gene; V was cut back by 4 bases and J by 15 bases. This CDR3 region has 12 residues. CDR3 sequence: CASSSGGPPLFF. The CDR3 DNA reads TGTGCCAGCAGTTCGGGGGGGCCACCACTGTTCTTC.

The DNA for the CDR3 is TGCGCCAGCAGCTTGGCCAACGGGGGCGACGGCTACACCTTC. Translating gives CASSLANGGDGYTF. The genes are TRBV5-1 and TRBJ1-2, with a tentative D call TRBD1 (6 bases). This CDR3 is 14 amino acids long. CDR1 and CDR2 from the germline V gene are SGHRS and YFSETQ. With 0 bases removed from V and 8 bases from J, the gap between germline ends came to 14 bases.

In the case of this clonotype: This may be a read error, as it is one base from a much larger clone. The chain couples TRBV5-1 to TRBJ2-1; 11 bases match TRBD2. The CDR3 has 15 amino acids. The germline CDR1 and CDR2 sequences are SGHRS and YFSETQ. V trimming: 4 bases; J trimming: 2 bases; junction bases outside the gene matches: 2. CDR3 loop: CASSMTSGTYNEQFF. Here the CDR3 DNA reads TGCGCCAGCAGCATGACTAGCGGGACCTACAATGAGCAGTTCTTC.

This clonotype was seen at least ten times. The CDR3 bases are TGTGCCAGCAGCGTAGAACCTGTAGCGGGAGGGATTGAATACAATGAGCAGTTCTTC. Translation gives CASSVEPVAGGIEYNEQFF. The chain uses TRBV9 and TRBJ2-1, with 11 bases identical to TRBD2. CDR1 is SGDLS, CDR2 YYNGEE, per germline. Trimming cost V 0 bases and J 4 bases; bases outside gene matches: 12. This CDR3 region has 19 residues.

The V call is TRBV20-1, the J call TRBJ2-4; no reliable D call. The CDR3 loop spans 14 amino acids. Trimming stripped 4 bases from V and 0 bases from J, with 10 bases between. The germline CDR1 and CDR2 sequences are DFQATT and SNEGSKA (reference sequence). CDR3 sequence (DNA): TGCAGTGCTATAACGAATCTAGCCAAAAACATTCAGTACTTC. This sequence encodes CSAITNLAKNIQYF.

In this sample, this clonotype turned up a few times. One end of the junction is discordant with germline, which a read error may explain. The J gene is TRBJ1-2, the V gene TRBV7-3; the D is unclear. This CDR3 comprises 14 residues. From germline, CDR1 is SGHTA and CDR2 FQGTGA. The DNA of the CDR3 is TGTGCCAGCAGCCTAACGGACGGGTTCTATGGCTACACCTTC. Translated, it gives CASSLTDGFYGYTF.

About this clonotype itself: A much bigger clone sits one base away, suggesting this may be a read error. The V call is TRBV15, the J call TRBJ2-1; unclear D gene. The germline gives CDR1 LNHNV, CDR2 YYDKDF (reference sequence). The CDR3 length is 15 residues. Written as DNA, the CDR3 is TGTGCCACCAGCAGAGACAAACGGGTCGCAAATGAGCAGCTCTTC. Its translation: CATSRDKRVANEQLF.

There are a few counts of this clonotype. This chain links TRBV12-3 or TRBV12-4 with TRBJ2-1, with 7 bases fitting TRBD1. V lost 6 bases to trimming and J lost 2 bases; unmatched junction nucleotides: 16. The CDR3 consists of 18 residues. CDR3 in DNA: TGTGCCAGCAGCGGATCGGTGGAGACAGGGTTCCCCTACAATGAGCAGTTCTTC. This gives the protein CASSGSVETGFPYNEQFF.

J is TRBJ2-7 and V is TRBV27, with D possibly being TRBD2 (6 bases). The CDR3 consists of 14 residues. The V gene lost 6 bases and the J gene lost 3 bases, with 15 bases spanning the gap. Germline CDR1 is MNHEY and CDR2 is SMNVEV (reference sequence). The CDR3 bases are TGTGCCAGCAGGACCCTCCTCGGGAGCTACGAGCAGTACTTC. This encodes CASRTLLGSYEQYF.

This clonotype has a handful of counts. This chain connects TRBV5-1 to TRBJ2-3; 11 bases are shared with TRBD2. The CDR3 covers 17 residues. The germline V gene encodes CDR1 SGHRS and CDR2 YFSETQ. V shed 2 bases, J shed 2 bases, and the junction held 7 bases outside the gene matches. Here the CDR3 reads CASSLRLAGGNTDTQYF. CDR3 DNA: TGCGCCAGCAGCTTACGTCTAGCGGGAGGAAACACAGATACGCAGTATTTT.

This chain links TRBV20-1 with TRBJ2-3, with 7 bases matching TRBD2. CDR3 length: 14 residues. The germline V gene encodes CDR1 DFQATT and CDR2 SNEGSKA (reference sequence). Unmatched junction bases numbered 8, after V lost 3 bases and J lost 5 bases. DNA of the CDR3: TGCAGTGCTAGCGGGAGGTGGCTAGGAGATACGCAGTATTTT. Its protein is CSASGRWLGDTQYF.

This chain joins TRBV5-1 and TRBJ2-2; the match to TRBD2 covers 14 bases. CDR1 and CDR2 (germline): SGHRS, YFSETQ. The J segment lost 3 bases and the V segment lost 3 bases, leaving 4 bases of the junction unmatched. The CDR3 runs 17 residues. CDR3 DNA sequence: TGCGCCAGCAGCTGGGGACTAGCGGGAGAGGACACCGGGGAGCTGTTTTTT. Its translation: CASSWGLAGEDTGELFF.

This clonotype was counted only a few times. The chain combines TRBV7-9 with TRBJ2-5; perhaps TRBD2 as D (5 bases). Trimming pared 4 bases from V and 0 bases from J, leaving 9 bases between. This CDR3 is built from 14 residues. CDR1 and CDR2 from the germline V gene are SEHNR and FQNEAQ (reference sequence). CDR3: CASSCWENQETQYF. CDR3 DNA: TGTGCCAGCAGCTGTTGGGAGAACCAAGAGACCCAGTACTTC.

This clonotype was recorded a few times. V is TRBV12-1 and J is TRBJ2-1; the table's D call TRBD1 went unverified against the DNA. TRBV12-1 constitutes a pseudogene. This CDR3 contains 15 residues. This CDR3 is CASSVTGRGYNEQFF. CDR3 in DNA: TGTGCCAGCAGCGTAACAGGAAGGGGCTACAATGAGCAGTTCTTC.

V is TRBV27 and J is TRBJ2-3; TRBD1 matches at 8 bases. Per the germline V gene, CDR1 is MNHEY and CDR2 is SMNVEV (reference sequence). The CDR3 totals 16 residues. V lost 6 bases to trimming and J lost 1 base; unmatched junction nucleotides: 9. This CDR3 reads CASSTGGLLRTDTQYF. Written as DNA, the CDR3 is TGTGCCAGCAGCACAGGGGGTCTACTCCGCACAGATACGCAGTATTTT.

This clonotype was counted a single time. The chain uses TRBV11-2 and TRBJ1-1; TRBD1 aligns across 11 bases. V shed 3 bases, J shed 4 bases, and the junction held 7 bases outside the gene matches. The germline V gene has CDR1 SGHAT and CDR2 FQNNGV. The CDR3 extends over 16 amino acids. CDR3: CASSLGTGGWGTEAFF. The CDR3 DNA reads as TGTGCCAGCAGCTTGGGGACAGGGGGATGGGGCACTGAAGCTTTCTTT.

This chain links TRBV10-3 with TRBJ2-7; 7 bases are shared with TRBD2. V shed 0 bases and J 2 bases; nucleotides not matched to a gene: 7. The CDR3 extends over 16 amino acids. Germline V gene sequence: CDR1 ENHRY, CDR2 SYGVKD. CDR3 in DNA: TGTGCCATCAGTGAGTCTACGGCTAGCGGAGCCTACGAGCAGTACTTC. Encoded protein: CAISESTASGAYEQYF.

The chain couples TRBV29-1 to TRBJ1-2; D call uncertain. The germline V and J ends were trimmed by 0 bases and 8 bases, with 10 bases remaining between them. Germline values: CDR1 SQVTM, CDR2 ANQGSEA. The CDR3 length is 12 residues. The CDR3 DNA is TGCAGCGTTGAAGACCTACCCAGCGGCTACACCTTC. This sequence encodes CSVEDLPSGYTF.

J is TRBJ1-2 and V is TRBV27; D uncertain. Germline loops: CDR1 MNHEY, CDR2 SMNVEV (reference sequence). This CDR3 region has 14 residues. Trimming removed 7 bases at V and 4 bases at J, with 16 bases between. The CDR3: CASTQNRLLYGYTF. CDR3 nucleotides: TGTGCCAGCACCCAGAATCGACTGCTCTATGGCTACACCTTC.

The chain recombines TRBV9 with TRBJ2-7; D unresolved. There are 17 residues in the CDR3. V lost 4 bases to trimming and J lost 2 bases, with 22 bases between them. Per the germline V gene, CDR1 is SGDLS and CDR2 is YYNGEE. DNA of the CDR3: TGTGCCAGCAGCTTCACGGGCCTGACAACAACCCCCTACGAGCAGTACTTC. This codes for CASSFTGLTTTPYEQYF.

The V gene is TRBV19, the J gene TRBJ2-7; possibly TRBD1 for D (5 bases). Trimming removed 5 bases at V and 3 bases at J, with 14 bases between. Germline loops: CDR1 LNHDA, CDR2 SQIVND (reference sequence). CDR3 size: 14 residues. The CDR3 spells CASSATVSLYEQYF. The CDR3 DNA reads as TGTGCCAGTAGTGCGACAGTCTCTCTCTACGAGCAGTACTTC.